The present TCR beta chain was sequenced within a study of radiotherapy plus CTLA-4 blockade in lung cancer. As for this clone: Antigen unknown.

Using immunoSEQ multiplex PCR, the repertoire was profiled, and TCRdb retains in-frame clones only, with some absent. The repertoire holds around 90,000 clones, roughly four fifths seen once, with 13% to 15% in the top ten. With 1 base removed from V and 5 bases from J, the gap between germline ends came to 6 bases. Germline loops: CDR1 MGHRA, CDR2 YSYEKL. The CDR3 spans 14 residues. Receiving focal radiation plus CTLA-4 blockade with ipilimumab were patients who had chemo-refractory metastatic non-small-cell lung cancer. General study results and limits: Early clone dynamics of blood T cells, plus interferon-beta, reportedly predicted response best. Tumor-derived TCR clones expanded in blood after radiotherapy plus ipilimumab.

This sequence joins TRBV4-1 and TRBJ1-6, with D possibly matching TRBD1 (6 bases). Sequenced material: peripheral blood, taken from a patient treated with radiotherapy plus ipilimumab. This sequence was found in a human donor with non-small cell lung cancer that progressed on radiotherapy plus ipilimumab. CDR3 bases: TGCGCCAGCAGCCAAGGGGGGCATAATTCACCCCTCCACTTT. Encoded protein: CASSQGGHNSPLHF.